The T cell receptor (beta chain) under discussion was sequenced for a study of shared clonotypes between healthy human individuals. Study context: Three CD4 naive, three CD4 memory, two CD8 naive and one CD8 memory plate were used per donor. Study-wide results and caveats: Only a few donors were included, so the genetic and exposure-history diversity represented was limited.

As for this clone: Its specificity is unknown.

Germline values: CDR1 KGHSH, CDR2 LQKENI. CDR3 size: 18 residues. The ends lost 1 base at V and 6 bases at J; junction bases unmatched: 14. In the sorted-subset replicate PCRs, roughly 210 ng DNA, 25,000 to 30,000 T cell genomes, was used. Sequencing used immunoSEQ multiplex PCR; TCRdb keeps in-frame clones, though not all of them. The table has 2 million to 2.5 million clones, more than 85% seen once. Material for sequencing was naive CD4+ T cells from PBMCs. Subset denoted: CD45RA+ positively selected. The source is a man younger than 35 in good health. Some clones in this sample may be carry-over from other donors' samples. This chain joins TRBV18 and TRBJ1-2, with 10 bases fitting TRBD1. CDR3 residues: CASSPRATDDRGQDGYTF. DNA for the CDR3: TGTGCCAGCTCACCACGGGCAACGGATGACAGGGGGCAGGATGGCTACACCTTC.